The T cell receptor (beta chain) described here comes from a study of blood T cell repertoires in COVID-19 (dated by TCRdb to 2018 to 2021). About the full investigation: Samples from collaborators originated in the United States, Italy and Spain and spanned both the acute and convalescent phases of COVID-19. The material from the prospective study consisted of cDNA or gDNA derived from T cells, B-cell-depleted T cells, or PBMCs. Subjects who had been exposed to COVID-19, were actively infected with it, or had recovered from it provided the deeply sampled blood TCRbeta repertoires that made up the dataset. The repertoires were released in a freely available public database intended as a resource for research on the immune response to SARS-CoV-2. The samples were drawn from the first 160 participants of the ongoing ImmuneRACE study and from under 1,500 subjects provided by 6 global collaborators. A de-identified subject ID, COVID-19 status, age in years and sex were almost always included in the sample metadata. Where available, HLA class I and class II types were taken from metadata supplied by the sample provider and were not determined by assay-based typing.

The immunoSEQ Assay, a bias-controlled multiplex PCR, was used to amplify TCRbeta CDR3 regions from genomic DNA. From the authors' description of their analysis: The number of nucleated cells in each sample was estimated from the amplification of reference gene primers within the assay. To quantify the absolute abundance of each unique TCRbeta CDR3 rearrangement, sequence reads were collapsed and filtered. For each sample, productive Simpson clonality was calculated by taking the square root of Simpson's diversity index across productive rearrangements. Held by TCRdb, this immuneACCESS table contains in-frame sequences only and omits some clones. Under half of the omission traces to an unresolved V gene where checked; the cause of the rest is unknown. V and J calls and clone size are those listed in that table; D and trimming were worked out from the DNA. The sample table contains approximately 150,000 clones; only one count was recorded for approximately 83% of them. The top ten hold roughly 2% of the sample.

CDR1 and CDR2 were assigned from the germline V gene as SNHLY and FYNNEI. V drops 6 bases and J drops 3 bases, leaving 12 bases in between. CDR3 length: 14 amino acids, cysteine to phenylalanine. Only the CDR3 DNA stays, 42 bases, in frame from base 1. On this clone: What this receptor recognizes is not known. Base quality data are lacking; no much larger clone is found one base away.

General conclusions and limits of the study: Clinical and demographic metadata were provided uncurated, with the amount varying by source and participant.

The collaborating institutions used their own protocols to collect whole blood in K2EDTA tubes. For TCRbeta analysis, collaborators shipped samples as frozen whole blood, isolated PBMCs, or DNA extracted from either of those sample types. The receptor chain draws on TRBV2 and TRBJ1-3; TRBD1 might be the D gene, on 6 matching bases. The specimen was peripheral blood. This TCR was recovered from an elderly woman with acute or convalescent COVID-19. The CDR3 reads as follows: CASRGDRFGNTIYF. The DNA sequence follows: TGTGCCAGCAGGGGTGACAGGTTTGGAAACACCATATATTTT.